Presented here are 9 T cell receptor beta chains from one specimen sequenced in a study of T-cell reconstitution after alpha-beta-depleted transplantation in children. Unique molecular identifiers were incorporated when the TCRbeta library was constructed. A single record per CDR3 protein comes from TCRdb applying MiXCR to the PCR reads. The table lists approximately 650,000 distinct CDR3 sequences, approximately 14% of them singletons, with 0.79% in the top ten. The source material was PBMCs, sampled before TCRalphabeta/CD19-depleted stem cell transplant. The receptors stem from a girl aged 2 to 10 with congenital amegakaryocytic thrombocytopenia, due to receive a stem cell transplant.

V is TRBV7-9 and J is TRBJ1-1; no reliable D call. V gave up 1 base and J gave up 1 base, with 13 bases separating them. There are 16 residues in the CDR3. Germline-derived CDR1 and CDR2 are SEHNR and FQNEAQ (reference sequence). CDR3: CASSLVGREGNTEAFF. The CDR3 DNA follows: TGTGCCAGCAGCTTAGTGGGTCGGGAGGGGAACACTGAAGCTTTCTTT.

This clonotype was counted a few times. The rearrangement joins TRBV18 to TRBJ2-7; 12 bases are shared with TRBD2. CDR1 and CDR2 from the germline V gene are KGHSH and LQKENI. With 6 bases clipped from V and 2 bases from J, the junction kept 11 bases outside the gene matches. This CDR3 is 17 amino acids long. DNA of the CDR3: TGTGCCAGCTCGCGCCACGCACCTAGCGGGAGGGCCTACGAGCAGTACTTC. Translation gives CASSRHAPSGRAYEQYF.

This clonotype was picked up many times. This chain uses TRBV7-2 with TRBJ1-1, with a possible D match to TRBD1 (5 bases). Trimming stripped 5 bases from V and 2 bases from J, with 9 bases between. The CDR3 spans 13 residues. Germline V gene data show CDR1 as SGHTA and CDR2 as FQGNSA. The CDR3 sequence is CASSRQLNTEAFF. Written as DNA, the CDR3 is TGTGCCAGCAGCCGACAGCTCAACACTGAAGCTTTCTTT.

The gene calls are TRBV6-5 and TRBJ2-2; possibly TRBD1 for D (6 bases). The V and J ends lost 4 bases and 6 bases respectively, with 21 bases between them. CDR3 size: 17 residues. CDR1 is MNHEY and CDR2 is SVGAGI in the germline V gene. Here the CDR3 DNA reads TGTGCCAGCAGTTTGGTCGGTGGGCAGGGGATAGCCGGGGAGCTGTTTTTT. This sequence encodes CASSLVGGQGIAGELFF.

A few counts support this clonotype. DNA for the CDR3: TGCGCCAGCAGCCAAGGGTCAGTGACCGCGGACATTCAGTACTTC. Translation: CASSQGSVTADIQYF. The V call is TRBV4-1, the J call TRBJ2-4; no clear D gene. The CDR3 is 15 residues long. V dropped 1 base and J dropped 8 bases, with 15 bases sitting between them. Looked up from germline, CDR1 is MGHRA and CDR2 is YSYEKL.

Only a few counts were recorded for this clonotype. J is TRBJ2-5 and V is TRBV4-1; D is unclear. The CDR3 is 14 residues long. Per the germline V gene, CDR1 is MGHRA and CDR2 is YSYEKL. Trimming took off 2 bases at V and 5 bases at J, with 12 bases between the two ends. For the CDR3, the DNA is TGCGCCAGCAGCCAAATACTGGATTGGGAGACCCAGTACTTC. This sequence encodes CASSQILDWETQYF.

The chain has TRBV24-1 and TRBJ2-6; 7 nucleotides match TRBD1. CDR1 is KGHDR, CDR2 SFDVKD, per germline. The trim removed 4 bases at V and 1 base at J, leaving 3 bases unmatched. This CDR3 comprises 16 residues. The chain's CDR3 is CATSDLDRSGANVLTF. DNA of the CDR3: TGTGCCACCAGTGACCTGGACAGGTCTGGGGCCAACGTCCTGACTTTC.

The table lists this clonotype with many counts. In nucleotides, the CDR3 is TGTGCCAGCAGGACAGGGACAAAAAGGTTCTCTGAAGCTTTCTTT. Residues: CASRTGTKRFSEAFF. The chain links TRBV6-1 to TRBJ1-1; 7 bases align to TRBD1. From germline, CDR1 is MNHNS and CDR2 SASEGT. The CDR3 contains 15 residues. V trimming: 6 bases; J trimming: 6 bases; junction bases outside the gene matches: 13.

This clonotype was seen at least ten times. This sequence joins TRBV5-1 and TRBJ1-3; D not certain. Trimming pared 0 bases from V and 3 bases from J, leaving 10 bases between. The germline gives CDR1 SGHRS, CDR2 YFSETQ. The CDR3 length is 15 residues. DNA for the CDR3: TGCGCCAGCAGCTTGGACACCTCTTATGGAAACACCATATATTTT. Translating it yields CASSLDTSYGNTIYF.